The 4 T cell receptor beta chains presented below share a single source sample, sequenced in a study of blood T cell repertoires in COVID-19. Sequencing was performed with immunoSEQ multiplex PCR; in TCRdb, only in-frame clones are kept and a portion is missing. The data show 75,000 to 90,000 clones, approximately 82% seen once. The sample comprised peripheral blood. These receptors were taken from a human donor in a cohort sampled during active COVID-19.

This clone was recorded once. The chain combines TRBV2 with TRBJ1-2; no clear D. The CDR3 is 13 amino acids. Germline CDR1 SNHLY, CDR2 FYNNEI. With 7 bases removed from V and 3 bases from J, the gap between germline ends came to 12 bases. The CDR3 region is CASTQDFDYGYTF. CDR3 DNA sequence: TGTGCCAGCACCCAAGACTTCGACTATGGCTACACCTTC.

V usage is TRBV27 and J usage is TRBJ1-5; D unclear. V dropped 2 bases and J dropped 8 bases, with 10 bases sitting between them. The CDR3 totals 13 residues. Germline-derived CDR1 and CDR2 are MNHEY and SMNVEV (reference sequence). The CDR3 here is CASSLSSLEPQHF. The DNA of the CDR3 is TGTGCCAGCAGTTTAAGCTCGCTGGAGCCCCAGCATTTT.

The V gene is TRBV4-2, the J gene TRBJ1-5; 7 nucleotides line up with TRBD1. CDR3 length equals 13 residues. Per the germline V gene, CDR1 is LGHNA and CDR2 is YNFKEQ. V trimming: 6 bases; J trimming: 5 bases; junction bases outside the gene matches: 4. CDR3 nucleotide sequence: TGTGCCAGCAGTAGACAGGGCGATCAGCCCCAGCATTTT. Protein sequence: CASSRQGDQPQHF.

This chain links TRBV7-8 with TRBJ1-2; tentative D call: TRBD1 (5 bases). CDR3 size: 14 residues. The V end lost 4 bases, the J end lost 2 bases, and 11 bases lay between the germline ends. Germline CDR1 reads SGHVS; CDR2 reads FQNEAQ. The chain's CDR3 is CASSWIGGNYGYTF. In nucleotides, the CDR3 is TGTGCCAGCAGCTGGATCGGGGGGAACTATGGCTACACCTTC.